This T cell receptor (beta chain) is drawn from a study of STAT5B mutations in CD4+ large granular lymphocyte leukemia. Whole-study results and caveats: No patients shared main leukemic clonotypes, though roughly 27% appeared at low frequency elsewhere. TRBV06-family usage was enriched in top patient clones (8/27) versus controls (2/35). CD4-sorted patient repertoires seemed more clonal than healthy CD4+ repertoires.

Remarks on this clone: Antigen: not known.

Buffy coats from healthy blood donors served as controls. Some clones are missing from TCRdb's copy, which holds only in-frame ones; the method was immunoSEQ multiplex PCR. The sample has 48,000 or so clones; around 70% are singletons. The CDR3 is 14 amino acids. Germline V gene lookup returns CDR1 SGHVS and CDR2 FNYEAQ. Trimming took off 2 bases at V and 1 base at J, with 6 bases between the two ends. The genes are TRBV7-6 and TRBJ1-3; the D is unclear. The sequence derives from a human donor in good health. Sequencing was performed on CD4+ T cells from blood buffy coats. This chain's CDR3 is CASSLRESGNTIYF. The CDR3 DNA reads TGTGCCAGCAGCTTAAGGGAATCTGGAAACACCATATATTTT.